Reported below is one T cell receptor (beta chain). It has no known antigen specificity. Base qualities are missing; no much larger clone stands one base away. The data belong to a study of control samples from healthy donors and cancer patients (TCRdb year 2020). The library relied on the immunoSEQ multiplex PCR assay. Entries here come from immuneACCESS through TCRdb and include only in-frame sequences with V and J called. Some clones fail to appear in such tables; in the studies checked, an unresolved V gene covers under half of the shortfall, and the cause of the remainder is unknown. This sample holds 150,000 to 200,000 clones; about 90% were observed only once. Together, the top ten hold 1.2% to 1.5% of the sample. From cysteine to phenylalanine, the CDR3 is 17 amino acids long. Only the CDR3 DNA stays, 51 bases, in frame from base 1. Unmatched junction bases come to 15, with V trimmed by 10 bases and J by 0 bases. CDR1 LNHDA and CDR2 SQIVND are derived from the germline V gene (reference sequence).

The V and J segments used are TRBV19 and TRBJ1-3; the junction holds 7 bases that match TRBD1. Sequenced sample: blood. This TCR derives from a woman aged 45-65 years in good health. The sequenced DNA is TGTGCCACGACCGAGGGGGCTCGCCTTACCTCTGGAAACACCATATATTTT. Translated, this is CATTEGARLTSGNTIYF.